These 16 T cell receptor beta chains came from one sample sequenced in a study of blood T cell repertoires in COVID-19. Some clones are missing from TCRdb's copy, which holds only in-frame ones; the method was immunoSEQ multiplex PCR. The profile shows about 170,000 clones, about 89% of them singletons. The sequencing input was PBMCs or T cells enriched from blood (not recorded which). All receptors come from a young woman who had recovered from COVID-19.

V gene TRBV5-1 combines with J gene TRBJ2-3; 9 nucleotides line up with TRBD2. Germline lookup yields CDR1 SGHRS and CDR2 YFSETQ. J gave up 2 bases and V 4 bases, and 2 bases lay outside the gene matches. The length of the CDR3 is 14 residues. The CDR3 reads CASSLAGPTDTQYF. CDR3 nucleotide sequence: TGCGCCAGCAGCCTAGCGGGACCCACAGATACGCAGTATTTT.

The chain uses TRBV4-3 and TRBJ1-4; 7 bases fit TRBD1. V gave up 1 base and J gave up 2 bases; unmatched junction bases: 13. CDR1 and CDR2 from the germline V gene are LGHNA and YSLEER. This CDR3 comprises 19 residues. This chain's CDR3 is CASSQVTRTGWATNEKLFF. The DNA for the CDR3 is TGCGCCAGCAGCCAAGTAACCCGGACAGGATGGGCGACTAATGAAAAACTGTTTTTT.

The genes are TRBV28 and TRBJ2-7; TRBD2 matches 7 bases. The CDR3 runs 13 residues. The V and J ends lost 5 bases and 8 bases, in that order; junction bases with no gene match: 9. CDR1 MDHEN and CDR2 SYDVKM come from the germline V gene. CDR3 residues: CASSMNQRDKQYF. Written as DNA, the CDR3 is TGTGCCAGCAGTATGAATCAGCGGGATAAGCAGTACTTC.

The rearrangement joins TRBV7-9 to TRBJ2-5; D may be TRBD2 (6 bases). The CDR3 has 16 amino acids. The germline CDR1 and CDR2 sequences are SEHNR and FQNEAQ (reference sequence). Trimming left V 2 bases short and J 3 bases short, with 16 bases between. The CDR3 DNA reads as TGTGCCAGCAGCTTAATTGCGGAGGGGAGGAAAGAGACCCAGTACTTC. Protein product: CASSLIAEGRKETQYF.

V and J are TRBV27 and TRBJ2-2; a weak D match, TRBD2 (6 bases). V lost 8 bases and J lost 4, with 11 bases in between. The length of the CDR3 is 13 residues. CDR1 and CDR2 (germline): MNHEY, SMNVEV (reference sequence). The CDR3 region is CASYNGSTGELFF. The CDR3 DNA sequence: TGTGCCAGCTATAACGGGAGCACCGGGGAGCTGTTTTTT.

The V gene is TRBV9, the J gene TRBJ2-7, with 7 nucleotides matching TRBD2. V dropped 0 bases and J dropped 0; count of bases not matched to a gene: 3. Germline loops: CDR1 SGDLS, CDR2 YYNGEE. The CDR3 consists of 15 residues. This chain's CDR3 is CASSVDLAASYEQYF. For the CDR3, the DNA is TGTGCCAGCAGCGTAGACCTAGCGGCCTCCTACGAGCAGTACTTC.

This rearrangement joins TRBV7-2 to TRBJ2-1; 7 bases are a match to TRBD1. CDR3 length: 15 amino acids. Germline CDR1 SGHTA, CDR2 FQGNSA. V lost 5 bases, J lost 9 bases, and 13 bases stayed unmatched. Here the CDR3 reads CASSARQGSVSEQFF. The CDR3, as DNA: TGTGCCAGCAGCGCAAGACAGGGTTCCGTGAGTGAGCAGTTCTTC.

The chain is built from TRBV11-2 and TRBJ1-1; D possibly corresponds to TRBD1 (6 bases). This CDR3 is 13 amino acids long. The germline CDR1 and CDR2 sequences are SGHAT and FQNNGV. V was cut by 5 bases and J by 8 bases, with 15 bases left in between. Here the CDR3 DNA reads TGTGCCAGCAGCCCCCGACAGGCGCCCGAAGCTTTCTTT. This sequence encodes CASSPRQAPEAFF.

The V call is TRBV20-1, the J call TRBJ1-5; D remains unclear. Trimming shortened V by 6 bases and J by 13 bases, and 16 bases separated the two germline ends. CDR1 is DFQATT, CDR2 SNEGSKA, per germline (reference sequence). This CDR3 has 11 residues. The CDR3 sequence is CSAALGSLQHF. The DNA of the CDR3 is TGCAGTGCCGCCCTCGGTAGCCTGCAGCATTTT.

This chain uses TRBV30 with TRBJ1-4, with D uncertain. The CDR3 runs to 13 residues. Deletions cut 7 bases from V and 5 bases from J, with 14 bases between. Looked up from germline, CDR1 is GTSNPN and CDR2 is SVGIG (reference sequence). CDR3 in amino acids: CASHRGPNEKLFF. The DNA of the CDR3 is TGTGCCTCACATAGAGGCCCCAATGAAAAACTGTTTTTT.

The rearrangement uses TRBV28 and TRBJ2-1; D not certain. V shed 5 bases and J shed 6 bases, with 11 bases lying between them. The CDR3 loop spans 13 amino acids. Germline values: CDR1 MDHEN, CDR2 SYDVKM. CDR3 bases: TGTGCCAGCAGTCCCACCCTGGCCAATGAGCAGTTCTTC. Translation: CASSPTLANEQFF.

In its sample, this clone was seen a few times. The chain has TRBV11-3 and TRBJ2-2; the match to TRBD2 covers 14 bases. Looked up from germline, CDR1 is SGHNT and CDR2 is YENEEA. Trimming took 5 bases from V and 7 from J; bases not matched to a gene: 6. The CDR3 is 16 residues long. CDR3 sequence: CASSLGTSGSGGELFF. In DNA form, the CDR3 reads TGTGCCAGCAGCCTCGGGACTAGCGGGAGCGGCGGGGAGCTGTTTTTT.

V usage is TRBV18 and J usage is TRBJ2-4, with 7 bases that match TRBD2. The CDR3 sequence is 15 residues long. CDR1 is KGHSH and CDR2 is LQKENI in the germline V gene. V shed 2 bases, J shed 8 bases, and the junction held 9 bases outside the gene matches. The CDR3 sequence is CASSPRTSRGDIQYF. CDR3 bases: TGTGCCAGCTCACCAAGGACTAGTCGCGGGGACATTCAGTACTTC.

The chain employs TRBV20-1 and TRBJ2-7; weak D call: TRBD2 (5 bases). The V end was cut by 3 bases, the J end by 3 bases, with 15 bases between. This CDR3 has 14 amino acids. The V gene's germline CDR1 is DFQATT and CDR2 SNEGSKA (reference sequence). CDR3 bases: TGCAGTGCTAGTGAAACCGGGATCGGCTACGAGCAGTACTTC. Residues: CSASETGIGYEQYF.

The DNA of the CDR3 is TGTGCCAGCAGTTTTAGGACAGGGGGTTACCCGGTGGAGACCCAGTACTTC. It yields the protein CASSFRTGGYPVETQYF. The chain combines TRBV28 with TRBJ2-5; 10 nucleotides match TRBD1. V shed 3 bases and J 5 bases; nucleotides not matched to a gene: 12. Per the germline V gene, CDR1 is MDHEN and CDR2 is SYDVKM. This CDR3 contains 17 residues.

This rearrangement joins TRBV19 to TRBJ2-1; the match to TRBD2 covers 9 bases. The CDR3 contains 14 residues. CDR1 is LNHDA and CDR2 is SQIVND in the germline V gene (reference sequence). V shed 4 bases, J shed 9 bases, and the junction held 7 bases outside the gene matches. CDR3: CASSKAGGPGEQFF. In nucleotides, the CDR3 is TGTGCCAGTAGTAAGGCGGGAGGGCCTGGTGAGCAGTTCTTC.